This T cell receptor (beta chain) was recovered during a study of graft-versus-host responses after intestinal transplantation. Study at large: Recipients across the board were started on anti-thymocyte globulin induction, then kept on tacrolimus and steroids for about 3 years. Study outcomes and limitations: Within allografts, high graft-versus-host to host-versus-graft clonal ratios were seen among patients with graft-donor T cell macrochimerism. Recipient marrow harbored GvH clones, some of which surfaced first in ileum or blood.

Some clones are missing from TCRdb's copy, which holds only in-frame ones; the method was immunoSEQ multiplex PCR. Altogether roughly 110,000 clones are present, more than 90% being singletons, with the ten largest covering under 0.3%. CDR1 is KGHSH and CDR2 is LQKENI in the germline V gene. CDR3 length equals 17 residues. V trimming: 2 bases; J trimming: 2 bases; junction bases outside the gene matches: 1. A note on this clone: What it binds is unknown.

The chain is built from TRBV18 and TRBJ2-1, with 15 bases aligning to TRBD2. The sequence was collected from a human donor who was the organ donor for an intestinal transplant. The material sequenced was unstimulated CD4+ T cells sorted from spleen or lymph node cells, taken before transplant. The CDR3 spells CASSPGTSGRPYNEQFF. CDR3 nucleotides: TGTGCCAGCTCACCAGGGACTAGCGGGAGGCCCTACAATGAGCAGTTCTTC.